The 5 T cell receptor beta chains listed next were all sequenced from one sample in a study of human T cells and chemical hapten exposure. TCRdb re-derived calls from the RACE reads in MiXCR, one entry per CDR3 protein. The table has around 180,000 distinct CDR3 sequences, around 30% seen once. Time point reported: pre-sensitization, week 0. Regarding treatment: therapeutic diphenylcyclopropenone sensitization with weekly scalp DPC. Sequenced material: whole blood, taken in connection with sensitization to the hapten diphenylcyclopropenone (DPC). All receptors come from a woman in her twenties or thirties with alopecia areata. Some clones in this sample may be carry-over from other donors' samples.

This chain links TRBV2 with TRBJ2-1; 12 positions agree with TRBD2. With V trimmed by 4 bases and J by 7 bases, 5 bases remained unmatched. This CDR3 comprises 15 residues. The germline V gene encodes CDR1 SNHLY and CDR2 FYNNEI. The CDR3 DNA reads TGTGCCAGCAGTGCTAGCGGGAGGGCCTTTAATGAGCAGTTCTTC. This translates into CASSASGRAFNEQFF.

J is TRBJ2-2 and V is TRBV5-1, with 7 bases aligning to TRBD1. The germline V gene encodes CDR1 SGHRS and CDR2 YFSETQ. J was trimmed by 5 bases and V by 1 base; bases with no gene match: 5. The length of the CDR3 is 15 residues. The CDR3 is CASSLRPGQTGELFF. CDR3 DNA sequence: TGCGCCAGCAGCTTGCGCCCGGGACAGACCGGGGAGCTGTTTTTT.

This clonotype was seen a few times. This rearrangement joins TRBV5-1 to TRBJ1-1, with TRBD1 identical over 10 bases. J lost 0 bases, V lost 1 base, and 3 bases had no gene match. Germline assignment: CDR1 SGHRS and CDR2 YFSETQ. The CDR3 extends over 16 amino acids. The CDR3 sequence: CASSLRTGGMNTEAFF. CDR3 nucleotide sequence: TGCGCCAGCAGCTTGCGGACAGGGGGGATGAACACTGAAGCTTTCTTT.

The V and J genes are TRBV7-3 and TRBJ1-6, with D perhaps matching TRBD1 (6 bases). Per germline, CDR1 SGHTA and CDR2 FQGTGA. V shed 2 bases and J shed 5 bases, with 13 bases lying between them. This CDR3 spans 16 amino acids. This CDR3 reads CASSLYGGADNSPLHF. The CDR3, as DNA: TGTGCCAGCAGCTTATACGGGGGCGCAGATAATTCACCCCTCCACTTT.

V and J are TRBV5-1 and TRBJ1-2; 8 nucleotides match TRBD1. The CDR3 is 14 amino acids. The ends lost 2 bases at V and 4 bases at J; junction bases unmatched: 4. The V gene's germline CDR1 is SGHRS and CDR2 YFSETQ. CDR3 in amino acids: CASSFGQGLYGYTF. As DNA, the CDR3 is TGCGCCAGCAGCTTTGGACAGGGCCTCTATGGCTACACCTTC. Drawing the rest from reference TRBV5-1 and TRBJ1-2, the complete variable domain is KAGVTQTPRYLIKTRGQQVTLSCSPISGHRSVSWYQQTPGQGLQFLFEYFSETQRNKGNFPGRFSGRQFSNSRSEMNVSTLELGDSALYLCASSFGQGLYGYTFGSGTRLTVV.